This T cell receptor (beta chain) originates from a study of early T cells in non-severe SARS-CoV-2 infection. At the level of the study: Sequencing of unsorted whole blood was done on bulk RNA, leaving chains unpaired. Study-wide points: Comparison of clonotypes with VDJdb favored anti-spike CD8 responses while missing private and CD4 specificities.

Individual cDNA molecules were tagged with unique molecular identifiers, the study reported. Via MiXCR, TCRdb re-called the 5' RACE reads, giving one row per CDR3 protein. The sample shows around 75,000 distinct CDR3 sequences, approximately 9.5% of them seen only once. This clonotype has a handful of counts. No antigen is known for it. The clonotype originates from an adult who was a healthcare worker with PCR-confirmed SARS-CoV-2 infection or an uninfected control (not recorded which). Material for sequencing was whole blood.

CDR3 residues: CASSPAQRDTGELFF. CDR3 nucleotides: TGCGCCAGCAGCCCCGCCCAGAGAGACACCGGGGAGCTGTTTTTT. The rearrangement uses TRBV5-1 and TRBJ2-2; D unclear. The CDR3 length is 15 residues. Trimming shortened V by 4 bases and J by 3 bases, and 13 bases separated the two germline ends. Germline-derived CDR1 and CDR2 are SGHRS and YFSETQ.